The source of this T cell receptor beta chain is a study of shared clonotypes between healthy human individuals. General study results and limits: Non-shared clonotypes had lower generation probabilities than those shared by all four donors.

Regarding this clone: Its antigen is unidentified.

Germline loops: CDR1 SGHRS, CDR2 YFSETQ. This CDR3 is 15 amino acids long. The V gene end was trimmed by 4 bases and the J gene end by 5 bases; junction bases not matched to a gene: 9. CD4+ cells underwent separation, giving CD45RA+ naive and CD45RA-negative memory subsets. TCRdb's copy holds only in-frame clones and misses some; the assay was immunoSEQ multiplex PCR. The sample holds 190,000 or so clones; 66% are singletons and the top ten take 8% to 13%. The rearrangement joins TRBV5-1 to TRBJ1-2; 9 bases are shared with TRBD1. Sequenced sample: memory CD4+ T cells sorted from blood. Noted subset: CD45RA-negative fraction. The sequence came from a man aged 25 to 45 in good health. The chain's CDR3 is CASSKQGAGAYGYTF. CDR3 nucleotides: TGCGCCAGCAGCAAACAGGGGGCAGGGGCTTATGGCTACACCTTC.